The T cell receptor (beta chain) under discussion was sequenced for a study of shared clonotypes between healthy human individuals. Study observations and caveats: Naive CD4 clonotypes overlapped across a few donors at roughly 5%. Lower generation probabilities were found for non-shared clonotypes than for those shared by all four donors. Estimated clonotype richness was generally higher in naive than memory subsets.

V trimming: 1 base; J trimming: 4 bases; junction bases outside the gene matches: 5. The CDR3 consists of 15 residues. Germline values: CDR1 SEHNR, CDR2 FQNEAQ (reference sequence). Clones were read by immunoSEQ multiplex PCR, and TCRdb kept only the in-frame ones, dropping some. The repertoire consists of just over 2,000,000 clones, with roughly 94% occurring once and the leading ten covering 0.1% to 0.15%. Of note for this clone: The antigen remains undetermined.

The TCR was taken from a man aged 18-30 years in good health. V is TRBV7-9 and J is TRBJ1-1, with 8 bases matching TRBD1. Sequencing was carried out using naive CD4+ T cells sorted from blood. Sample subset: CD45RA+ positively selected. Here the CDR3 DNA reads TGTGCCAGCAGCTTAGAGGACAGGGAGAGCACTGAAGCTTTCTTT. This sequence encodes CASSLEDRESTEAFF.